Listed below are T cell receptor beta chains from one sample, sequenced in a study of cytotoxic CD8 clonotypes in ibrutinib-treated CLL. Sequenced by immunoSEQ multiplex PCR; TCRdb stores in-frame clones only, minus some. The sample records around 140,000 clones, 70% to 90% being singletons. The sequences come from PBMCs, collected after 24 months of ibrutinib treatment. Receptors originate from a human donor with chronic lymphocytic leukemia. CDR3s include the opening cysteine and the closing phenylalanine or tryptophan. The D gene is left open where the match is weak. Clone size appears in some rows only: once, few, many, or a class for an expanded clone.

-	-	TRBV27	TRBJ1-5	CASSLTGTFQPQHF	TGTGCCAGCAGTTTAACCGGGACATTTCAGCCCCAGCATTTT
-	-	TRBV7-2	TRBJ1-1	CASSLRVAEAFF	TGTGCCAGCAGCTTGAGGGTTGCTGAAGCTTTCTTT
-	TRBD2	TRBV9	TRBJ2-7	CASSPLGGGPAYEQYF	TGTGCCAGCAGTCCTCTGGGCGGGGGGCCCGCCTACGAGCAGTACTTC
-	TRBD1	TRBV5-6	TRBJ1-2	CASSGRTGEHGYTF	TGTGCCAGCAGCGGCCGCACAGGGGAGCATGGCTACACCTTC
-	-	TRBV28	TRBJ1-6	CASSLQSSYNSPLHF	TGTGCCAGCAGCCTCCAGAGCTCCTATAATTCACCCCTCCACTTT
-	TRBD2	TRBV30	TRBJ2-1	CAWRRTSGVRDYNEQFF	TGTGCCTGGAGGCGGACTAGCGGGGTCCGTGACTACAATGAGCAGTTCTTC
-	-	TRBV28	TRBJ2-7	CASNGGSYEQYF	TGTGCCAGCAACGGGGGTAGTTACGAGCAGTACTTC
-	TRBD1	TRBV7-7	TRBJ2-2	CASSFRGTGELFF	TGTGCTAGCAGCTTCAGGGGGACCGGGGAGCTGTTTTTT
-	TRBD1	TRBV5-1	TRBJ1-2	CASSREDRLNYGYTF	TGCGCCAGCAGCAGAGAGGACAGGCTTAACTATGGCTACACCTTC
few	TRBD1	TRBV29-1	TRBJ1-1	CSVNRGWDTEAFF	TGCAGCGTAAACAGGGGGTGGGACACTGAAGCTTTCTTT
few	-	TRBV12-5	TRBJ2-7	CASGPRLGGEQYF	TGTGCTAGTGGTCCCCGGCTAGGGGGCGAGCAGTACTTC
-	-	TRBV28	TRBJ1-1	CASSFLTVMGVEAFF	TGTGCCAGCAGTTTCCTCACAGTCATGGGCGTTGAAGCTTTCTTT
-	-	TRBV4-3	TRBJ2-7	CASSQDSVGQSYEQYF	TGCGCCAGCAGCCAAGATAGTGTCGGACAGTCCTACGAGCAGTACTTC
-	-	TRBV7-3	TRBJ2-3	CASKDPVADTQYF	TGTGCCAGCAAGGATCCTGTGGCTGATACGCAGTATTTT
-	TRBD1	TRBV13	TRBJ2-5	CASSRQGVVETQYF	TGTGCCAGCAGCCGACAGGGGGTGGTTGAGACCCAGTACTTC
-	TRBD1	TRBV28	TRBJ1-2	CASSSGQGNYGYTF	TGTGCCAGCAGTTCCGGACAGGGAAACTATGGCTACACCTTC
-	-	TRBV5-4	TRBJ2-1	CASSSPNEQFF	TGTGCCAGCAGCTCTCCCAATGAGCAGTTCTTC
-	-	TRBV7-9	TRBJ2-3	CASSSTDTQYF	TGTGCCAGCAGCAGCACAGATACGCAGTATTTT
-	-	TRBV5-4	TRBJ1-2	CASSLAGANIGYTF	TGTGCCAGCAGCTTGGCAGGGGCCAATATTGGCTACACCTTC
-	TRBD2	TRBV10-3	TRBJ2-2	CATRLAGDSNTGELFF	TGTGCCACCAGACTAGCGGGGGACTCGAACACCGGGGAGCTGTTTTTT
once	TRBD1	TRBV7-3	TRBJ2-3	CASSPDRVRTDTQYF	TGTGCCAGCAGCCCGGACAGGGTGCGAACAGATACGCAGTATTTT
few	TRBD1	TRBV4-3	TRBJ1-1	CASSRTTGAVNTEAFF	TGCGCCAGCAGCCGAACTACAGGGGCGGTGAACACTGAAGCTTTCTTT
-	-	TRBV9	TRBJ2-2	CASSVAWDTGELFF	TGTGCCAGCAGCGTAGCTTGGGACACCGGGGAGCTGTTTTTT
-	-	TRBV9	TRBJ1-5	CASSVGGYQPQHF	TGTGCCAGCAGCGTAGGAGGGTATCAGCCCCAGCATTTT
-	-	TRBV16	TRBJ2-5	CASSHGGLKLRQETQYF	TGTGCCAGCAGCCATGGGGGGTTGAAGTTACGACAAGAGACCCAGTACTTC
-	-	TRBV27	TRBJ1-1	CASNPLYRGRNTEAFF	TGTGCCAGCAATCCTTTGTATCGGGGGCGGAACACTGAAGCTTTCTTT
-	TRBD2	TRBV5-4	TRBJ2-7	CASSPGLDSSYEQYF	TGTGCCAGCAGCCCCGGACTAGATAGCTCCTACGAGCAGTACTTC
-	-	TRBV7-8	TRBJ2-2	CASSLVGSRSGELFF	TGTGCCAGCAGCTTAGTGGGCAGTAGATCCGGGGAGCTGTTTTTT
-	TRBD1	TRBV27	TRBJ1-5	CASRAGGHQPQHF	TGTGCCAGCAGGGCAGGGGGCCATCAGCCCCAGCATTTT
once	TRBD1	TRBV5-1	TRBJ1-3	CASSLEAGGGNTIYF	TGCGCCAGCAGCTTGGAGGCAGGGGGCGGAAACACCATATATTTT
-	-	TRBV19	TRBJ1-4	CASSSTRYEKLFF	TGTGCCAGTAGTTCGACCCGTTATGAAAAACTGTTTTTT
-	TRBD2	TRBV15	TRBJ2-1	CATSRDLGFSSGASYNEQFF	TGTGCCACCAGCAGAGATCTGGGGTTTTCTAGCGGGGCCTCCTACAATGAGCAGTTCTTC
-	-	TRBV19	TRBJ1-5	CASSTFAGERQPQHF	TGTGCCAGTAGTACCTTCGCAGGGGAGCGGCAGCCCCAGCATTTT
-	TRBD1	TRBV30	TRBJ1-2	CAWSVMGQGATYGYTF	TGTGCCTGGAGTGTAATGGGACAGGGCGCGACCTATGGCTACACCTTC
-	TRBD2	TRBV7-8	TRBJ2-2	CASSPSRLAGGWTGELFF	TGTGCCAGCAGCCCCTCAAGACTAGCGGGGGGGTGGACCGGGGAGCTGTTTTTT
-	-	TRBV2	TRBJ2-3	CASSELAPLTDTQYF	TGTGCCAGCAGTGAACTAGCACCTCTCACAGATACGCAGTATTTT
-	-	TRBV4-1	TRBJ2-1	CASAGTVNNEQFF	TGCGCCAGCGCCGGGACGGTGAACAATGAGCAGTTCTTC
-	-	TRBV6-5	TRBJ2-3	CASSVTQYF	TGTGCCAGCAGTGTTACGCAGTATTTT
-	TRBD1	TRBV28	TRBJ2-7	CASSLAGDRGYEQYF	TGTGCCAGCAGTTTAGCGGGGGACAGGGGCTACGAGCAGTACTTC
few	-	TRBV5-1	TRBJ2-2	CASSLRVQGNTGELFF	TGCGCCAGCAGCTTAAGGGTCCAGGGGAACACCGGGGAGCTGTTTTTT
-	-	TRBV7-9	TRBJ2-2	CASSLRAGGELFF	TGTGCCAGCAGCTTACGAGCAGGAGGGGAGCTGTTTTTT
-	-	TRBV10-2	TRBJ2-7	CASGKRRGRGEQYF	TGCGCCAGCGGTAAGAGGAGAGGGCGTGGCGAGCAGTACTTC
-	TRBD1	TRBV18	TRBJ1-1	CASSPGQGATEAFF	TGTGCCAGCTCACCCGGACAGGGGGCCACTGAAGCTTTCTTT
once	-	TRBV7-3	TRBJ2-5	CASSLAEGETQYF	TGTGCCAGCAGCTTAGCGGAGGGGGAGACCCAGTACTTC
-	-	TRBV11-1	TRBJ1-2	CASTAGDRLYGYTF	TGTGCCAGCACCGCCGGCGACAGACTCTATGGCTACACCTTC